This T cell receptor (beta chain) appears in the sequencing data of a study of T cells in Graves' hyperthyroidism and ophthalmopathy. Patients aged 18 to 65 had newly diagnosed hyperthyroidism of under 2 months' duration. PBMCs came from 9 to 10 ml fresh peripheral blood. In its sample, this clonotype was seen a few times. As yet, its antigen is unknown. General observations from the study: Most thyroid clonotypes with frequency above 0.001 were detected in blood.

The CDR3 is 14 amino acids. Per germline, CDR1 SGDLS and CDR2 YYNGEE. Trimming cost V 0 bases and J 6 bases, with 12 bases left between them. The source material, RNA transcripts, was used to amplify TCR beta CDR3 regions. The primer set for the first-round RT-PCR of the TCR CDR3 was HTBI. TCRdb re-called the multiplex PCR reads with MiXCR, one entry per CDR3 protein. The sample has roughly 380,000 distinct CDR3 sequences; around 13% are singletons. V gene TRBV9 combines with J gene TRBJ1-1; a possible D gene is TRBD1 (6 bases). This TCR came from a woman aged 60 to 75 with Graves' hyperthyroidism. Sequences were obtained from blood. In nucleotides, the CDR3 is TGTGCCAGCAGCGTAGAACGGACAGATCCTGAAGCTTTCTTT. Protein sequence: CASSVERTDPEAFF.